These 12 T cell receptor beta chains share one sample of origin, sequenced in a study of blood T cells in healthy people across ages (dated by TCRdb to about 2015). Libraries were constructed by 5' RACE. The instrument given in TCRdb is Illumina HiSeq 2500. A second about 7 to 11 cycle PCR used a sample-barcoded 5' primer and a J-beta primer mix. TCRdb reran the public reads through fastp at Q25 and MiXCR, keeping productive beta chains. Rows with one shared CDR3 protein collapse into an entry with the most common genes and DNA. This sample has around 870,000 distinct CDR3 sequences in its table, and 25% to 35% of those were observed once. Clones ranked in the top ten supply 17% of the sample. The specimen sequenced was blood. The receptor set was obtained from a woman at least 80 years old in good health.

V and J are TRBV12-3 or TRBV12-4 and TRBJ1-1, with no clear D. The V end was cut by 3 bases, the J end by 0 bases, with 8 bases between. This CDR3 is 14 amino acids long. CDR3 amino acids: CASSFSRLNTEAFF. DNA for the CDR3: TGTGCCAGCAGTTTTAGCAGATTGAACACTGAAGCTTTCTTT.

This clonotype was observed a few times. The gene calls are TRBV6-2 or TRBV6-3 and TRBJ2-2; TRBD1 matches at 12 bases. The V gene's germline CDR1 is MNHEY and CDR2 SVGEGT. V lost 5 bases, J lost 7 bases, and 8 bases stayed unmatched. The CDR3 consists of 16 residues. The CDR3 nucleotides read TGTGCCAGCAGTGACCCCGGGACAGGGGGCGGCGGGGAGCTGTTTTTT. Translated, it gives CASSDPGTGGGGELFF.

With respect to this clonotype: A much larger clone is a single base away; this may be a read error. The chain has TRBV11-2 and TRBJ2-7, with TRBD2 as a possible D gene (5 bases). Germline CDR1 reads SGHAT; CDR2 reads FQNNGV. V dropped 6 bases and J dropped 6 bases, with 21 bases sitting between them. The length of the CDR3 is 15 residues. The CDR3 DNA reads as TGTGCCAGCAGTCCTTGGGGTAACGGGGTTAGCGAGCAGTACTTC. This gives the protein CASSPWGNGVSEQYF. The full variable domain, rest sourced from reference TRBV11-2 and TRBJ2-7, is EAGVAQSPRYKIIEKRQSVAFWCNPISGHATLYWYQQILGQGPKLLIQFQNNGVVDDSQLPKDRFSAERLKGVDSTLKIQPAKLEDSAVYLCASSPWGNGVSEQYFGPGTRLTVT.

As regards this clonotype: This may come from a read error, since a much larger clone is one base off. The chain combines TRBV15 with TRBJ2-5; D assignment may be TRBD1 or TRBD2 (5 bases each). Trimming took off 2 bases at V and 8 bases at J, with 24 bases between the two ends. The germline gives CDR1 LNHNV, CDR2 YYDKDF (reference sequence). The CDR3 covers 17 residues. CDR3 protein: CATSRSGTSTLGNTQYF. CDR3 nucleotide sequence: TGTGCCACCAGCAGATCCGGGACCTCGACCCTCGGGAACACCCAGTACTTC.

A remark on this clonotype: With a much larger clone just one base away, this may be a read error. The genes are TRBV3-1 and TRBJ2-5; D is unclear. The CDR3 sequence is 14 residues long. V lost 5 bases and J lost 11, with 21 bases in between. Germline CDR1 and CDR2: LGHDT and YNNKEL (reference sequence). The DNA for the CDR3 is TGTGCCAGCAGCTCCTCCCGGCTGTCTAATGAGCAGTACTTC. Encoded protein: CASSSSRLSNEQYF.

The chain couples TRBV20-1 to TRBJ2-2; TRBD1 matches 11 bases. The V gene end was trimmed by 7 bases and the J gene end by 7 bases; junction bases not matched to a gene: 11. CDR3 length: 15 residues. Germline lookup yields CDR1 DFQATT and CDR2 SNEGSKA (reference sequence). The CDR3 region has the DNA TGCAGTGTAAAACGATGGGACAGGGGGGACGGGGAGCTGTTTTTT. Amino acids: CSVKRWDRGDGELFF.

This clonotype was seen at least ten times. The chain employs TRBV6-5 and TRBJ2-1; 15 bases are shared with TRBD2. CDR1 is MNHEY and CDR2 is SVGAGI in the germline V gene. The CDR3 extends over 17 amino acids. Trimming cost V 3 bases and J 7 bases; bases outside gene matches: 7. The CDR3 region is CASSYIMGTSGGNEQFF. The CDR3 region has the DNA TGTGCCAGCAGTTATATCATGGGGACTAGCGGGGGGAATGAGCAGTTCTTC.

This clonotype appeared many times. This chain joins TRBV5-6 and TRBJ2-7; the D gene is possibly TRBD1 (6 bases). The ends were cut back, 1 base at V and 5 bases at J, with 16 bases in the middle. The germline V gene encodes CDR1 SGHDT and CDR2 YYEEEE. The CDR3 runs to 15 residues. The CDR3 here is CASSLIDPGHNEQYF. The CDR3 nucleotides read TGTGCCAGCAGCTTGATTGACCCGGGACACAACGAGCAGTACTTC.

This clonotype was seen more than once but under ten times. This sequence joins TRBV28 and TRBJ2-7, with D possibly being TRBD1 or TRBD2 (5 bases each). Trimming took 8 bases from V and 3 from J, leaving 17 bases between them. From germline, CDR1 is MDHEN and CDR2 SYDVKM. This CDR3 spans 14 amino acids. The CDR3 reads CASHTGRPNYEQYF. Here the CDR3 DNA reads TGTGCCAGCCATACGGGACGGCCAAACTACGAGCAGTACTTC. Based on the CDR3 plus reference TRBV28 and TRBJ2-7, the full variable domain is DVKVTQSSRYLVKRTGEKVFLECVQDMDHENMFWYRQDPGLGLRLIYFSYDVKMKEKGDIPEGYSVSREKKERFSLILESASTNQTSMYLCASHTGRPNYEQYFGPGTRLTVT.

This clonotype appeared many times. This chain connects TRBV6-5 to TRBJ1-5; tentative D call: TRBD1 (6 bases). Germline lookup yields CDR1 MNHEY and CDR2 SVGAGI. Trimming left V 10 bases short and J 5 bases short, with 12 bases between. The CDR3 loop spans 12 amino acids. The CDR3 loop is CATREGDQPQHF. The CDR3 coding sequence is TGTGCCACCAGGGAGGGGGATCAGCCCCAGCATTTT.

In its sample, this clonotype was seen a few times. The rearrangement uses TRBV3-1 and TRBJ2-5; tentatively, D is TRBD2 (5 bases). Trimming took off 1 base at V and 4 bases at J, with 13 bases between the two ends. This CDR3 spans 15 amino acids. The germline V gene has CDR1 LGHDT and CDR2 YNNKEL (reference sequence). CDR3 region: CASSQVVTRGETQYF. The CDR3 DNA is TGTGCCAGCAGCCAAGTCGTCACTAGAGGAGAGACCCAGTACTTC.

The chain links TRBV5-4 to TRBJ2-7; TRBD2 matches at 8 bases. V lost 4 bases and J lost 5; bases outside the gene matches: 2. Germline V gene data show CDR1 as SGHNT and CDR2 as YYREEE (reference sequence). The CDR3 extends over 12 amino acids. The CDR3 is CASSQGLDEQYF. The DNA for the CDR3 is TGTGCCAGCAGCCAGGGACTAGACGAGCAGTACTTC.